This TCR beta chain was obtained from a study of T-cell memory formation after mild COVID-19. General study findings and limits: Clones that contracted from day 15 to 85 were balanced CD4/CD8, while later expanders leaned CD4+. Prior to infection, memory already included some responding clones, suggesting cross-reactive memory joined.

This clonotype was observed a few times. The antigen is undetermined. With constant-segment primers, 5'RACE yielded cDNA libraries of TCR alpha and TCR beta that carried sample barcodes and UMIs. MiXCR was run by TCRdb on the 5' RACE reads, yielding one entry per CDR3 protein. This sample carries 550,000 to 600,000 distinct CDR3 sequences, 15% to 20% of them seen once, and the ten largest clones take around 8.1%. The TCR originated in an adult woman who had mild COVID-19 (a few samples of this study predate the infection). Cell type and time point are not known. Input material: PBMCs or a T cell subset sorted from them (not recorded which).

CDR3 region: CASSLTRRGAGNTEAFF. CDR3 nucleotides: TGTGCCAGCAGCTTAACGAGGCGCGGGGCCGGGAACACTGAAGCTTTCTTT. V usage is TRBV7-3 and J usage is TRBJ1-1, with D possibly TRBD1 on 5 matching bases. This CDR3 is built from 17 residues. Germline V gene lookup returns CDR1 SGHTA and CDR2 FQGTGA. V dropped 0 bases and J dropped 1 base, with 15 bases sitting between them.